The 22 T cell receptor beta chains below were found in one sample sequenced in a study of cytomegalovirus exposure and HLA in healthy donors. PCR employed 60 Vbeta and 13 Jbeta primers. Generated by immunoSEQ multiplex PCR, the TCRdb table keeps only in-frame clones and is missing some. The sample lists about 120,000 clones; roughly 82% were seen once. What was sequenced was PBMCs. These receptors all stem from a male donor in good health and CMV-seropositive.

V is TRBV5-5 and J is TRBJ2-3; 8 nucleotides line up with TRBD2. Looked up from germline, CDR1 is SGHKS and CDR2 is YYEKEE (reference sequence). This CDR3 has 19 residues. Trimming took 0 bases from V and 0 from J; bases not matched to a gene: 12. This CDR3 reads CASSLVGTSDPTSTDTQYF. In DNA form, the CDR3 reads TGTGCCAGCAGCTTGGTAGGGACTAGTGATCCCACTAGCACAGATACGCAGTATTTT.

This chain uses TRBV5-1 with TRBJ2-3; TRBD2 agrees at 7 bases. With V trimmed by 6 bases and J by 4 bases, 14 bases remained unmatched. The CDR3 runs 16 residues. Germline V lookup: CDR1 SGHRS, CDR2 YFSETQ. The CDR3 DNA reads TGCGCCAGCACCGATCCGTCTGGTAGCGGGTCAGATACGCAGTATTTT. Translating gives CASTDPSGSGSDTQYF.

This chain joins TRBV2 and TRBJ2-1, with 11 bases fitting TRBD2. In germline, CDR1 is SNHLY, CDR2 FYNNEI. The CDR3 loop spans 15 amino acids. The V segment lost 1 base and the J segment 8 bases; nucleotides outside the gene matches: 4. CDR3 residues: CASSEVAGGIDEQFF. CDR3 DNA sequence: TGTGCCAGCAGTGAAGTAGCGGGAGGGATCGATGAGCAGTTCTTC.

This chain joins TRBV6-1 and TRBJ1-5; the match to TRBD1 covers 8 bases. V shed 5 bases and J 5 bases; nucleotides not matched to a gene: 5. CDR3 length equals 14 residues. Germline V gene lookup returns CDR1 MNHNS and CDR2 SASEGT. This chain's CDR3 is CASSPGQVDQPQHF. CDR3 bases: TGTGCCAGCAGTCCGGGACAGGTTGATCAGCCCCAGCATTTT.

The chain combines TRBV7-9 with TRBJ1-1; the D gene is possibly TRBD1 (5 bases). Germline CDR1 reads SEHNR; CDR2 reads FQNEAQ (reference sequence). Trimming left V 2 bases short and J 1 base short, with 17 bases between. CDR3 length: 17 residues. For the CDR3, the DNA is TGTGCCAGCAGCTTATTATTCCGTAAGACAGCGAACACTGAAGCTTTCTTT. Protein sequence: CASSLLFRKTANTEAFF.

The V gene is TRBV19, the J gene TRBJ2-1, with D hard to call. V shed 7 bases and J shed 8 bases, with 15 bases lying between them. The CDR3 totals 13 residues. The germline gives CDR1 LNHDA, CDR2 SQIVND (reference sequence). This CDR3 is CASKPPEVDEQFF. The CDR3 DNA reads TGTGCCAGTAAACCCCCCGAGGTTGATGAGCAGTTCTTC.

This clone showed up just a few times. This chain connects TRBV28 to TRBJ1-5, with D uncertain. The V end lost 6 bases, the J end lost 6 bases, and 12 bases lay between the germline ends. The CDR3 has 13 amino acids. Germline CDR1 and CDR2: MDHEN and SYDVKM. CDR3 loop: CASSSHSIQPQHF. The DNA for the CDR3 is TGTGCCAGCAGCTCGCACTCGATTCAGCCCCAGCATTTT.

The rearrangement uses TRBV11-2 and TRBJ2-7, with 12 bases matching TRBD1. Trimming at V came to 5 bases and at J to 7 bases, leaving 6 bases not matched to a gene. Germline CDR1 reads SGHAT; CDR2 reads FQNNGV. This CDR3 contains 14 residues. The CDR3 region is CASSRRDRGQEQYF. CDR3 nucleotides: TGTGCCAGCAGCCGCCGGGACAGGGGGCAGGAGCAGTACTTC.

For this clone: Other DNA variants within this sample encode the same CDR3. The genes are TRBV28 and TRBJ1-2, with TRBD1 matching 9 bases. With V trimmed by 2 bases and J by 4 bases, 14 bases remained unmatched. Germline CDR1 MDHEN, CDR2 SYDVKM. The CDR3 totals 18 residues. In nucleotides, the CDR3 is TGTGCCAGCAGTTTACTCCCTCCCGAGACAGGGGGAGGCTATGGCTACACCTTC. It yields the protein CASSLLPPETGGGYGYTF.

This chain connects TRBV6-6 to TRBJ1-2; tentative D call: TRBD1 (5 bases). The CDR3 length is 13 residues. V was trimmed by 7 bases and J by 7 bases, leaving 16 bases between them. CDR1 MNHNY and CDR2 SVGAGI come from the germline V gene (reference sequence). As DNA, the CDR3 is TGTGCCAGCACCCTGGGGGGACCCCTTGGCTACACCTTC. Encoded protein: CASTLGGPLGYTF.

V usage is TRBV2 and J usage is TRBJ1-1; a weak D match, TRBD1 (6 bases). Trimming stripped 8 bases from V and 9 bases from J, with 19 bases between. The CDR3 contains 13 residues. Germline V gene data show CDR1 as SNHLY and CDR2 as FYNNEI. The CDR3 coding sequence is TGTGCCAGCGGGACCCCCGACAGGTCGAAAGCTTTCTTT. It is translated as CASGTPDRSKAFF.

The CDR3 DNA is TGCGCCAGCGGGACAGGGGAGGAATCACCCCTCCACTTT. Amino acid sequence: CASGTGEESPLHF. V and J are TRBV23-1 and TRBJ1-6; 10 bases match TRBD1. TRBV23-1 falls under the ORF class, with uncertain function. V shed 8 bases, J shed 10 bases, and the junction held 5 bases outside the gene matches. CDR3 length: 13 residues.

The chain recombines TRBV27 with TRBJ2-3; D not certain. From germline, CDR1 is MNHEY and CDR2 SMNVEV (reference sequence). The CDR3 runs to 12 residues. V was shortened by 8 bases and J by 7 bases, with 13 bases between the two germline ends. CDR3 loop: CASGPVFYTQYF. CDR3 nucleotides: TGTGCCAGCGGCCCAGTCTTCTATACGCAGTATTTT.

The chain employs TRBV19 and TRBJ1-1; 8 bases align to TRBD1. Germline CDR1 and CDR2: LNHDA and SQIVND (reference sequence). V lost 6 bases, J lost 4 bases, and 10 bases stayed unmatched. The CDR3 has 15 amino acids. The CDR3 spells CASRTNQGASTEAFF. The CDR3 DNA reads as TGTGCCAGTAGGACTAATCAGGGGGCGAGCACTGAAGCTTTCTTT.

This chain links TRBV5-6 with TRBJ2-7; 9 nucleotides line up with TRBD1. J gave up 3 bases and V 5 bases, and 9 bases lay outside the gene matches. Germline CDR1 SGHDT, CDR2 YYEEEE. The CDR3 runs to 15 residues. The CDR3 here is CASRRAGTGFYEQYF. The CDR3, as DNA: TGTGCCAGCAGACGGGCCGGGACAGGGTTCTACGAGCAGTACTTC. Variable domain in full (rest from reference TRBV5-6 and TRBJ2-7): DAGVTQSPTHLIKTRGQQVTLRCSPKSGHDTVSWYQQALGQGPQFIFQYYEEEERQRGNFPDRFSGHQFPNYSSELNVNALLLGDSALYLCASRRAGTGFYEQYFGPGTRLTVT.

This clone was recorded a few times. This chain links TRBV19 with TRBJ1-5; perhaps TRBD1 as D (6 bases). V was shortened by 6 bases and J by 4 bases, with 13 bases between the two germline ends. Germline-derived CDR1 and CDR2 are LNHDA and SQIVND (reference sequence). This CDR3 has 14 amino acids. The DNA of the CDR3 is TGTGCCAGTAGAACCGGGACACCTAATCAGCCCCAGCATTTT. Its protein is CASRTGTPNQPQHF.

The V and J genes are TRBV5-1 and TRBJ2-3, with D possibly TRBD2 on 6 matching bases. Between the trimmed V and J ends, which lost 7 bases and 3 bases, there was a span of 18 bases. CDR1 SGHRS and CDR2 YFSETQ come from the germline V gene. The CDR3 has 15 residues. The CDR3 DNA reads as TGCGCCAGCGCGCTGGAGGGAATACTTACAGATACGCAGTATTTT. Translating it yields CASALEGILTDTQYF.

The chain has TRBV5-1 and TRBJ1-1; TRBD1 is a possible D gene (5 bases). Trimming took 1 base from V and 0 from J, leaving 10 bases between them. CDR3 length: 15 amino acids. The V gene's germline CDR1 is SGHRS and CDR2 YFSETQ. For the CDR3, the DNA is TGCGCCAGCAGCTTGATGGGGGGGGTGAACACTGAAGCTTTCTTT. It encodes CASSLMGGVNTEAFF.

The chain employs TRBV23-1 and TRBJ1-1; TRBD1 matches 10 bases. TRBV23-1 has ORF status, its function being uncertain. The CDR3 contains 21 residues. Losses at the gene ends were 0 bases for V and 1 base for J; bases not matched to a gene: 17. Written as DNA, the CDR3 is TGCGCCAGCAGTCAATCTGTTCGGGACAGGGGCGAGGTGCAAAAGAACACTGAAGCTTTCTTT. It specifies CASSQSVRDRGEVQKNTEAFF.

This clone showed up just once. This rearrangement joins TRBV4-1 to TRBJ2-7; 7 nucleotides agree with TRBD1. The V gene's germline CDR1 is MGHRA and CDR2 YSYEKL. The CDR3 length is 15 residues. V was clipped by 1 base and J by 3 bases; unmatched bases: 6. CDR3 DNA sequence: TGCGCCAGCAGCCAAGGGAGGCACAGGGGCTACGAGCAGTACTTC. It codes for CASSQGRHRGYEQYF.

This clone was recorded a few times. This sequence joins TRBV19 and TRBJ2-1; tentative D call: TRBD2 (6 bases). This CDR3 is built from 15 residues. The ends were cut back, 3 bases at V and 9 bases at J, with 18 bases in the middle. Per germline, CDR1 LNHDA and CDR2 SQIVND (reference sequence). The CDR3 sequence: CASSIDRGVWGEQFF. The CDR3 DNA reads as TGTGCCAGTAGTATCGACCGCGGGGTCTGGGGTGAGCAGTTCTTC.

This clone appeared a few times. CDR3 in amino acids: CASSRGLGNEQFF. The CDR3 coding sequence is TGTGCCAGTTCCAGGGGGCTAGGGAATGAGCAGTTCTTC. The chain links TRBV6-5 to TRBJ2-1, with 8 bases fitting TRBD1. The CDR3 spans 13 residues. In germline, CDR1 is MNHEY, CDR2 SVGAGI. Trimming cost V 9 bases and J 7 bases; bases outside gene matches: 8.